This T cell receptor (beta chain) was identified in a study of blood T cell repertoires in COVID-19. Looking at the study overall: COVID-19 samples, acute and convalescent, were from the United States, Italy and Spain.

There are 15 residues in the CDR3. Germline trimming cut 2 bases from V and 2 bases from J; bases unmatched to any gene: 2. The germline gives CDR1 LNHDA, CDR2 SQIVND (reference sequence). Using immunoSEQ multiplex PCR, the repertoire was profiled, and TCRdb retains in-frame clones only, with some absent. Among roughly 60,000 clones, roughly 87% were seen once, and the ten largest hold about 3.2%. The genes are TRBV19 and TRBJ2-7; TRBD1 aligns across 11 bases. Source material: peripheral blood. This TCR derives from a man between 50 and 59 years old with active COVID-19. For the CDR3, the DNA is TGTGCCAGTAGTATAAAGGACAGGGGGCCCTACGAGCAGTACTTC. The encoded protein is CASSIKDRGPYEQYF. The complete variable domain, with remaining parts taken from reference TRBV19 and TRBJ2-7, reads DGGITQSPKYLFRKEGQNVTLSCEQNLNHDAMYWYRQDPGQGLRLIYYSQIVNDFQKGDIAEGYSVSREKKESFPLTVTSAQKNPTAFYLCASSIKDRGPYEQYFGPGTRLTVT.